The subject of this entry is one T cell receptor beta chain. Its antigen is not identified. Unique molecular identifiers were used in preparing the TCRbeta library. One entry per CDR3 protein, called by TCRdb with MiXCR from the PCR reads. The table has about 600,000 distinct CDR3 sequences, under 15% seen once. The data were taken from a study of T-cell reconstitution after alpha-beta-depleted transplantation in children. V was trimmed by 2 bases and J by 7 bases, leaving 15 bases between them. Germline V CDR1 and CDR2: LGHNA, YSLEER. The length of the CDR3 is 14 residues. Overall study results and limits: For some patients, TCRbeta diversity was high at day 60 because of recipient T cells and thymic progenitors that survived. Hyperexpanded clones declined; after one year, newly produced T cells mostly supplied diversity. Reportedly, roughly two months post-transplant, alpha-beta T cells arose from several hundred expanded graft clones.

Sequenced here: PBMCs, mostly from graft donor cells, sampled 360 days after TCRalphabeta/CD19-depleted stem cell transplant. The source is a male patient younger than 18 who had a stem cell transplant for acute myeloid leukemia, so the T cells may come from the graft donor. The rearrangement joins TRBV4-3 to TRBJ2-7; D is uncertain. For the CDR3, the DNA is TGCGCCAGCAGCCAATATCAGATCCTTGGGGAGCAGTACTTC. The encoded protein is CASSQYQILGEQYF.